One sample yielded the 5 T cell receptor beta chains listed below, sequenced in a study of tumor and adjacent non-tumor tissue in lung cancer. Three rounds of nested PCR, following a modified ARM-PCR protocol, produced the TCRbeta library. TCRdb analysed the multiplex PCR reads with MiXCR anew, one entry per CDR3 protein. Here the sample spans about 76,000 distinct CDR3 sequences, 55% to 70% being singletons. The template was RNA from unsorted bulk tissue. The source material was lung tumor tissue. All receptors derive from a woman between 65 and 79 years old with non-small cell lung cancer.

This clonotype occurred once. This sequence may be a read error, since a much larger clone differs from it by one base. The rearrangement uses TRBV20-1 and TRBJ1-1; unclear D gene. The germline V gene has CDR1 DFQATT and CDR2 SNEGSKA (reference sequence). This CDR3 spans 13 amino acids. For the CDR3, the DNA is TGCAGTGTTATTTCAAATATGGGAACTGGAGCTTTCTTT. Its protein product is CSVISNMGTGAFF.

This clonotype has just a few counts. No conserved phenylalanine or tryptophan is present at the end of the CDR3, so a read error is the likely explanation. This chain uses TRBV5-1 with TRBJ2-1; TRBD1 aligns across 10 bases. J lost 2 bases, V lost 3 bases, and 2 bases had no gene match. Germline V gene sequence: CDR1 SGHRS, CDR2 YFSETQ. The CDR3 covers 15 residues. CDR3 bases: TGCGCCAGCAGCTCCGGGACAGGGGCCTACAATGAGCAGTTCCTC. It translates to CASSSGTGAYNEQFL.

As for this clonotype: The CDR3 does not end in the conserved phenylalanine or tryptophan, so this is likely a read error. V and J are TRBV5-1 and TRBJ2-1; a possible D gene is TRBD1 (5 bases). Germline CDR1 SGHRS, CDR2 YFSETQ. Trimming pared 0 bases from V and 8 bases from J, leaving 15 bases between. This CDR3 contains 15 residues. CDR3 loop: CASSLEGAGYDEQFC. Here the CDR3 DNA reads TGCGCCAGCAGCTTGGAAGGGGCTGGGTACGATGAGCAGTTCTGC.

This clonotype was found many times. The germline gene is not matched at one end of the junction; a read error may be the cause. The genes are TRBV7-3 and TRBJ2-5; D not certain. This CDR3 contains 13 residues. Germline V lookup: CDR1 SGHTA, CDR2 FQGTGA. The CDR3 DNA follows: TGTACCAGCAGCTTAGAGGTATCAGAGACCCAGTACTTC. It translates to CTSSLEVSETQYF.

On this clonotype itself: Germline and junction disagree at one end, which may indicate a read error. This chain links TRBV30 with TRBJ2-2; maybe TRBD2 (6 bases). This CDR3 has 14 residues. Per the germline V gene, CDR1 is GTSNPN and CDR2 is SVGIG (reference sequence). CDR3 coding DNA: TGTGCCTGTAGTGGGGGGACCAGTACCGGGGAGCTGTTTTTT. Its protein is CACSGGTSTGELFF.